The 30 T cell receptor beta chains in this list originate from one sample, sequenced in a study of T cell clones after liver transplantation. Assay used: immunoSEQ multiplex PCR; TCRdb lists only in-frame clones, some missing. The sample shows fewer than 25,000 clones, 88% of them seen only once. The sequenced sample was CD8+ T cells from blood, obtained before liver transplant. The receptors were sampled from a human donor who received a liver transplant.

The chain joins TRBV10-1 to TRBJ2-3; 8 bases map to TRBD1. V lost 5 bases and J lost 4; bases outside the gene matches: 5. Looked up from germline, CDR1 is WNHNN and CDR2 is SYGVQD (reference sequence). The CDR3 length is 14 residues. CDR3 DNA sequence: TGCGCCAGCAGTCCGGACAGGGAAGCAGATACGCAGTATTTT. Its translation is CASSPDREADTQYF.

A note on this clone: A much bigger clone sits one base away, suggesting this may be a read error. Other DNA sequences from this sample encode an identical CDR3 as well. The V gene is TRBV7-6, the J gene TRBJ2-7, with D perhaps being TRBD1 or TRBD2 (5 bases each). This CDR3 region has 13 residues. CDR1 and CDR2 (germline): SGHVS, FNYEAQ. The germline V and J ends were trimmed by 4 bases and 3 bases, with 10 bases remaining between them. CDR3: CASSSGPNYEQYF. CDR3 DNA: TGTGCCAGCAGCTCGGGACCTAACTACGAGCAGTACTTC.

This CDR3 is CASSLDPLTIYF. The CDR3 nucleotides are TGTGCCAGCAGCTTGGATCCCCTGACCATATATTTT. The J gene is TRBJ1-3, the V gene TRBV7-9; D unresolved. V shed 3 bases and J shed 10 bases, with 10 bases lying between them. Germline CDR1 SEHNR, CDR2 FQNEAQ (reference sequence). The CDR3 loop spans 12 amino acids.

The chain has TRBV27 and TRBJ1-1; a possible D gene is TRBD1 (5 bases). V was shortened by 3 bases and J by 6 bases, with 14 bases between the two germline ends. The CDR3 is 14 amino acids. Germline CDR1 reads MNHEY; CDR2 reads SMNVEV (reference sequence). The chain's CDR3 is CASSFLIGEAEAFF. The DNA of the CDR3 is TGTGCCAGCAGTTTTCTCATAGGGGAAGCTGAAGCTTTCTTT.

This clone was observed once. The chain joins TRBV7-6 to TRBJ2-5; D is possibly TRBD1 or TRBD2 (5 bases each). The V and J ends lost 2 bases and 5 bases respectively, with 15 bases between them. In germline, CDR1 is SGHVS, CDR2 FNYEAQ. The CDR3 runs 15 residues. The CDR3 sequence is CASSLSGTQRETQYF. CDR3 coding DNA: TGTGCCAGCAGCTTATCAGGGACCCAGAGGGAGACCCAGTACTTC.

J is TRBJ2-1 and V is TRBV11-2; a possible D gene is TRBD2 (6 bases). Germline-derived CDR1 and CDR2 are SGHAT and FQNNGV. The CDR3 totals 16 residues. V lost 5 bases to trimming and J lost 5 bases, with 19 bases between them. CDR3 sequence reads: CASSATGTSIHNEQFF. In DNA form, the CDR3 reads TGTGCCAGCAGCGCAACCGGGACTTCGATTCACAATGAGCAGTTCTTC.

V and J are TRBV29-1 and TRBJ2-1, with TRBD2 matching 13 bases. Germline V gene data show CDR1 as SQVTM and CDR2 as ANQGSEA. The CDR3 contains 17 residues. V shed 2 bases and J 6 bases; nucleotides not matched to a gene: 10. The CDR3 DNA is TGCAGCGTTGAAATACTAGCGGGAGGGCCATATAGCAATGAGCAGTTCTTC. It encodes CSVEILAGGPYSNEQFF.

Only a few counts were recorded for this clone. This CDR3 is CASSQDSGQEETQYF. Written as DNA, the CDR3 is TGCGCCAGCAGCCAAGATTCGGGACAGGAAGAGACCCAGTACTTC. The chain recombines TRBV4-3 with TRBJ2-5; 8 bases map to TRBD1. The V segment lost 0 bases and the J segment 3 bases; nucleotides outside the gene matches: 3. This CDR3 comprises 15 residues. The germline gives CDR1 LGHNA, CDR2 YSLEER.

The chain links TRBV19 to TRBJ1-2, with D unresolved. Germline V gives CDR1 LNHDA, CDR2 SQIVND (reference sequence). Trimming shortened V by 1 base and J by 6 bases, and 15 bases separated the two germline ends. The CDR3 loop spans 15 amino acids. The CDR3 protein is CASSIGFGVRDGYTF. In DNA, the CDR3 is TGTGCCAGTAGTATAGGATTTGGAGTACGGGATGGCTACACCTTC.

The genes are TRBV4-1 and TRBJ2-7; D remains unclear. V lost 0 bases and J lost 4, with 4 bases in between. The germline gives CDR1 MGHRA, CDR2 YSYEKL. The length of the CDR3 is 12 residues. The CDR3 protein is CASSQDRYEQYF. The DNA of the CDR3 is TGCGCCAGCAGCCAAGATCGTTACGAGCAGTACTTC.

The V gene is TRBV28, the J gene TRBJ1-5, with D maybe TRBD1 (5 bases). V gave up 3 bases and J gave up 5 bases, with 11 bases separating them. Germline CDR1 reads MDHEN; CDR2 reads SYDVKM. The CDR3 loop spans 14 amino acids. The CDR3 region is CASSLGQGHQPQHF. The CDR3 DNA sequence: TGTGCCAGCAGTTTGGGCCAGGGTCATCAGCCCCAGCATTTT.

Written as DNA, the CDR3 is TGTGCCAGCAGTTACGGGGGTGTGAACACTGAAGCTTTCTTT. Translating it yields CASSYGGVNTEAFF. The chain couples TRBV6-5 to TRBJ1-1; maybe TRBD1 (5 bases). The germline V and J ends were trimmed by 2 bases and 0 bases, with 7 bases remaining between them. CDR3 length equals 14 residues. Looked up from germline, CDR1 is MNHEY and CDR2 is SVGAGI.

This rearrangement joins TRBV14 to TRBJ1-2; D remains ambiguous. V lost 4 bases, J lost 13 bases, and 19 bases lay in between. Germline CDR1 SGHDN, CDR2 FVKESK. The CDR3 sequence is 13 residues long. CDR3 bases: TGTGCCAGCAGCCTCCTACCAGACCGGGAGCGCACCTTC. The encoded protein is CASSLLPDRERTF.

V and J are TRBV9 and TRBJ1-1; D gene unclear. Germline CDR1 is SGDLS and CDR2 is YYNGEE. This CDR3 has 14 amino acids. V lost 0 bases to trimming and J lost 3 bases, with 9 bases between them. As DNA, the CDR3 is TGTGCCAGCAGCGTAGTTGATGCGGACACTGAAGCTTTCTTT. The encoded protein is CASSVVDADTEAFF.

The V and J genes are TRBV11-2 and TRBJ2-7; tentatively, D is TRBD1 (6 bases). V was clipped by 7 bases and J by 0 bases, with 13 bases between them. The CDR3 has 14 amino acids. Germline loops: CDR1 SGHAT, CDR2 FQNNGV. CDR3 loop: CASTRDTSSYEQYF. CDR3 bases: TGTGCCAGCACCCGGGACACAAGCTCCTACGAGCAGTACTTC.

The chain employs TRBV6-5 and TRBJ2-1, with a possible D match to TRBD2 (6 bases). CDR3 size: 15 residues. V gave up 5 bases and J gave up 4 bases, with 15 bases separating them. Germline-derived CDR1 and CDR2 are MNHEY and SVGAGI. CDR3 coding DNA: TGTGCCAGCAGTAATCTAGCGACGGGGTACAATGAGCAGTTCTTC. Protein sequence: CASSNLATGYNEQFF.

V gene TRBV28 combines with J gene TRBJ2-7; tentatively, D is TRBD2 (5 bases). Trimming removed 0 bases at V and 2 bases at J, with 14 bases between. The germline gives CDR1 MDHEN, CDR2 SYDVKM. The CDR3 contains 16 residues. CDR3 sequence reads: CASSLWGEGEPYEQYF. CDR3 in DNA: TGTGCCAGCAGTTTATGGGGCGAGGGAGAGCCCTACGAGCAGTACTTC.

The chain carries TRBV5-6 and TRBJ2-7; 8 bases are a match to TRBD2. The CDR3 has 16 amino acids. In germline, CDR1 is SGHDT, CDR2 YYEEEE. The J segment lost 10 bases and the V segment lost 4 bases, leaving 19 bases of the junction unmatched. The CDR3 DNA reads TGTGCCAGCAGCGCGGTGACTAGCGCGCCTCCCGCCCTCCAGTACTTC. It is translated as CASSAVTSAPPALQYF.

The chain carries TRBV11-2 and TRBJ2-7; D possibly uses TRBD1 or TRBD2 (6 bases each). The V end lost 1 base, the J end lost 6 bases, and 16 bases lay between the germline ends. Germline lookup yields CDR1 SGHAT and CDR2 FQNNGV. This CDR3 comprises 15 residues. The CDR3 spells CASSLAEGTPFEQYF. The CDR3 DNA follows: TGTGCCAGCAGCTTAGCGGAGGGGACACCCTTCGAGCAGTACTTC.

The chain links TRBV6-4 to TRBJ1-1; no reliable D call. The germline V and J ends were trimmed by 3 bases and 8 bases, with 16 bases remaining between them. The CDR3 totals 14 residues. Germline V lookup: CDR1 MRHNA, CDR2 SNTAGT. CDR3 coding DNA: TGTGCCAGCAGTGAGGGATTTTCGAACGAGGAAGCTTTCTTT. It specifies CASSEGFSNEEAFF.

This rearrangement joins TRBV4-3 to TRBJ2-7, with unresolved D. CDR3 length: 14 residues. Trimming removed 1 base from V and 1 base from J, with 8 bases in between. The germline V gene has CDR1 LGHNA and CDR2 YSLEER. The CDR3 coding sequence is TGCGCCAGCAGCCAAGCGCCAGGTTCCTACGAGCAGTACTTC. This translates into CASSQAPGSYEQYF.

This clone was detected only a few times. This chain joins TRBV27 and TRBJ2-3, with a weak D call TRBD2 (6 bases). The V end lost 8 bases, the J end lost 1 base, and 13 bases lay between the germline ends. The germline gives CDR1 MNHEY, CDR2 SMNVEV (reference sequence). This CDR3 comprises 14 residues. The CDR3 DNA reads TGTGCCAGCCCCTCCGGGAGAGGCACAGATACGCAGTATTTT. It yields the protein CASPSGRGTDTQYF.

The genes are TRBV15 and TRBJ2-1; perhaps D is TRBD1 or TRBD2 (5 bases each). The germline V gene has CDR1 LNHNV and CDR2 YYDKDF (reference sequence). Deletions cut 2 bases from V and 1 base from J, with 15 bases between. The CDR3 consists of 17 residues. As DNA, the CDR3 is TGTGCCACCAGCAGACCCAAGGGGACGGTGTCCTACAATGAGCAGTTCTTC. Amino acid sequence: CATSRPKGTVSYNEQFF.

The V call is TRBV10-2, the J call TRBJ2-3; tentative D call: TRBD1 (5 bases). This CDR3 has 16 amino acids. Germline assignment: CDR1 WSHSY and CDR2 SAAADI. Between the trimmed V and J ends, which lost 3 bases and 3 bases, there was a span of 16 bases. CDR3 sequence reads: CASSESPGLGTDTQYF. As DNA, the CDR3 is TGCGCCAGCAGTGAATCCCCAGGGTTGGGTACAGATACGCAGTATTTT.

The CDR3 nucleotides are TGTGCCAGCAGCCCCTTCTCGACTGAAGCTTTCTTT. This sequence encodes CASSPFSTEAFF. The J gene is TRBJ1-1, the V gene TRBV9; D not certain. V lost 4 bases and J 5 bases, leaving 9 bases between the germline ends. The germline gives CDR1 SGDLS, CDR2 YYNGEE. This CDR3 is 12 amino acids long. Supplemented by reference TRBV9 and TRBJ1-1, the full variable domain reads DSGVTQTPKHLITATGQRVTLRCSPRSGDLSVYWYQQSLDQGLQFLIQYYNGEERAKGNILERFSAQQFPDLHSELNLSSLELGDSALYFCASSPFSTEAFFGQGTRLTVV.

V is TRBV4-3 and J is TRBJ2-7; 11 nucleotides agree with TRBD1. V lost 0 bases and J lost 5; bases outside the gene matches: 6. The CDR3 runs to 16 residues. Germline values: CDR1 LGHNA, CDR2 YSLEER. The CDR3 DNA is TGCGCCAGCAGCCAAGATCTGGGGACAGGGGGGAACGAGCAGTACTTC. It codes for CASSQDLGTGGNEQYF.

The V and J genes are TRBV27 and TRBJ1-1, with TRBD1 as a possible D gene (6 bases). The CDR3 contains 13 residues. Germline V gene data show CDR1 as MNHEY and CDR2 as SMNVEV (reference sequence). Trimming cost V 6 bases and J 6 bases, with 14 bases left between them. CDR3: CASSYRAGAEAFF. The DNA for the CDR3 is TGTGCCAGCAGCTACAGGGCCGGGGCTGAAGCTTTCTTT.

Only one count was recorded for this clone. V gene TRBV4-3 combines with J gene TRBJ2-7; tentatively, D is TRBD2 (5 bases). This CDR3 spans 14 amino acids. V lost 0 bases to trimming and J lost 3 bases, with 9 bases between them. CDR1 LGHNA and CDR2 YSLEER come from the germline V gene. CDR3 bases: TGCGCCAGCAGCCAAGACCTCGGGAACTACGAGCAGTACTTC. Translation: CASSQDLGNYEQYF.

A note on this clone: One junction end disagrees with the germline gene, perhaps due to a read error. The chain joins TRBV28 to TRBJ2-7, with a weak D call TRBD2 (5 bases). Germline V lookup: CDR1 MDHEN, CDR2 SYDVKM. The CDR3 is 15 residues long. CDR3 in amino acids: CVSSFQRHKEDEQYF. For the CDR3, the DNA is TGTGTCAGCAGTTTTCAGCGGCATAAGGAGGACGAGCAGTACTTC.

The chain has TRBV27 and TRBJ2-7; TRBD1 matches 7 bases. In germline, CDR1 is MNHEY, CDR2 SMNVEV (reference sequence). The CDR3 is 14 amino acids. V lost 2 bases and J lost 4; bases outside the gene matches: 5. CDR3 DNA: TGTGCCAGCAGTTTAGACAGGGAGAGGTACGAGCAGTACTTC. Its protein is CASSLDRERYEQYF.